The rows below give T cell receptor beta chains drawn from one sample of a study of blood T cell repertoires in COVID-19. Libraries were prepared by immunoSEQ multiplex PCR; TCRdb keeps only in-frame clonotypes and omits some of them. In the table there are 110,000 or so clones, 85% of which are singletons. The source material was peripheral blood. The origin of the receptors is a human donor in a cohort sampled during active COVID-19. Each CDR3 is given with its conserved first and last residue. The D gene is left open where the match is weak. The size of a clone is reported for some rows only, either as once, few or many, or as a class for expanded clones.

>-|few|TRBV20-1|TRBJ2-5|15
TGCAGTGCTAGTAGCGGAGAAGGTGCCCAAGAGACCCAGTACTTC
CSASSGEGAQETQYF
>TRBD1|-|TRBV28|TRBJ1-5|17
TGTGCCAGCAGTTTCGTGGGACAGGTGGTTACCAATCAGCCCCAGCATTTT
CASSFVGQVVTNQPQHF
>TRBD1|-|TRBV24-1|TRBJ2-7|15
TGTGCCACCAGTGATCCCGACAGGGGGCATTACGAGCAGTACTTC
CATSDPDRGHYEQYF
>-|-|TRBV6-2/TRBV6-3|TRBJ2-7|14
TGTGCCAGCAGTTATCTAGGCTCGGCCTACGAGCAGTACTTC
CASSYLGSAYEQYF
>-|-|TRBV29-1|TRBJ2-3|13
TGCAGCGTTGACGGTAGCCGGACAGATACGCAGTATTTT
CSVDGSRTDTQYF
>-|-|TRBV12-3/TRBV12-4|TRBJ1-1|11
TGTGCCAGCAGTCCTCTGACTGAAGCTTTCTTT
CASSPLTEAFF
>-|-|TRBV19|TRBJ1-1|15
TGTGCCAGTAGTATAGAGGGGACATTTTTTTCGAAAGCTTTCTTT
CASSIEGTFFSKAFF
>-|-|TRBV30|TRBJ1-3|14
TGTGCCTGGAGCCCACGGGCGGGGGGAAACACCATATATTTT
CAWSPRAGGNTIYF
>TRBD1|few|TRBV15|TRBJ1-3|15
TGTGCCACCAGCAGGGACAGGGGGCAAGGAAACACCATATATTTT
CATSRDRGQGNTIYF
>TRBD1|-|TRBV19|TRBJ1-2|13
TGTGCCAGTAGAAACCCCGGGACAGAAGGCTACACCTTC
CASRNPGTEGYTF
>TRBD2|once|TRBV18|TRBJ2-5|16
TGTGCCAGCTCACCACCTGGTCTAGCGGGGGAAGAGACCCAGTACTTC
CASSPPGLAGEETQYF
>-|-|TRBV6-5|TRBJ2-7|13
TGTGCCAGCAGTTACTCCGGGAGCTACGAGCAGTACTTC
CASSYSGSYEQYF
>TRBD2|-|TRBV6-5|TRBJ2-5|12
TGTGCCAGCGGGCGGGGGGATGAGACCCAGTACTTC
CASGRGDETQYF
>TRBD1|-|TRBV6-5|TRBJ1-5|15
TGTGCCAGCAGGGACGGGACAGGGGGGGATCAGCCCCAGCATTTT
CASRDGTGGDQPQHF
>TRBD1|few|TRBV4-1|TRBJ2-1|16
TGCGCCAGCAGCCAAGAAAAATACAGGGGCTACAATGAGCAGTTCTTC
CASSQEKYRGYNEQFF
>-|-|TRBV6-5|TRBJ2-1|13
TGTGCCAGCAGTTACTCGAGGGAAAACGAGCAGTTCTTC
CASSYSRENEQFF
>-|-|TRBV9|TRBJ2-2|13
TGTGCCAGCAGCGTGCAGGTGACCGGGGAGCTGTTTTTT
CASSVQVTGELFF
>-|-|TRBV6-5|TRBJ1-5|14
TGTGCCAGCAGGGGGGACATGGGCCATCAGCCCCAGCATTTT
CASRGDMGHQPQHF
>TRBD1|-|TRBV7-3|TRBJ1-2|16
TGTGCCAGCAGCACCGCGGGTACAGGGGCGCGGGATGGCTACACCTTC
CASSTAGTGARDGYTF
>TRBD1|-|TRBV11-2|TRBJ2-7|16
TGTGCCAGCAGCTTAGATCCGGGTGGGACAGGGCGCGAGCAGTACTTC
CASSLDPGGTGREQYF
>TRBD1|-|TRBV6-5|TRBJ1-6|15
TGTGCCAGCAAGAAGGGACAGGGCTATAATTCACCCCTCCACTTT
CASKKGQGYNSPLHF
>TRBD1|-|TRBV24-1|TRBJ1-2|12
TGTGCCACCGGACAGGGGCCGAGCGGCTACACCTTC
CATGQGPSGYTF
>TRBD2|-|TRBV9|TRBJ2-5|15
TGTGCCAGCAGCGCCGGCCCCGGGGGGGAAGAGACCCAGTACTTC
CASSAGPGGEETQYF
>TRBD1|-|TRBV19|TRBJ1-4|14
TGTGCCAGTAGACCGGGACAGGGGCTTGAAAAACTGTTTTTT
CASRPGQGLEKLFF
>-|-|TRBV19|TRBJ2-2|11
TGTGCCAGTTTAAACACCGGGGAGCTGTTTTTT
CASLNTGELFF
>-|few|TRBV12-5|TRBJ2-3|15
TGTGCTAGTGGTTTGGGGCCTAGTCGCACAGATACGCAGTATTTT
CASGLGPSRTDTQYF
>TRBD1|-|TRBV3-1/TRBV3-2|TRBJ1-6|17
TGTGCCAGCAGCCAAGGAAGTGGGACAGGGGGGAATTCACCCCTCCACTTT
CASSQGSGTGGNSPLHF
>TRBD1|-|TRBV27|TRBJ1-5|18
TGTGCCAGCAGTTTATATTCCGGACAGGGGGCTTTCAATCAGCCCCAGCATTTT
CASSLYSGQGAFNQPQHF
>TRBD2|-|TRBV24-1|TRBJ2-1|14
TGTGCCACCAGTACTAGCGCAACCTACAATGAGCAGTTCTTC
CATSTSATYNEQFF
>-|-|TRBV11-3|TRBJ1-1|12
TGTGCCAGCAGCTTTGGAGGCACTGAAGCTTTCTTT
CASSFGGTEAFF